Described below is a single T cell receptor beta chain sequence and its context. Per the original methods: Amplification of reference gene primers was used by the study to estimate nucleated cell counts. Sequenced by immunoSEQ multiplex PCR; TCRdb stores in-frame clones only, minus some. The D gene and trimming were derived from the DNA, and the V and J assignments and clone size from that table. The sample consists of 310,000 or so clones, around 86% of them appearing once. The sample belongs to a study of blood T cell repertoires in COVID-19. Study information: In each case, the material was cDNA or gDNA derived from T cells, B-cell-depleted T cells, or PBMCs.

Enrollees, about 18 to 89 years old, lived in about two dozen US areas. This CDR3 contains 17 residues. Germline V gene sequence: CDR1 MNHNS, CDR2 SASEGT. V gave up 2 bases and J gave up 1 base, with 17 bases separating them. V and J are TRBV6-1 and TRBJ1-2; TRBD1 might be the D (6 bases). This TCR was recovered from a woman under 30 who had recovered from COVID-19. Specimen: PBMCs or T cells enriched from blood (not recorded which). In DNA form, the CDR3 reads TGTGCCAGCAGTGAAATGATTCAGGACAGCTTTAACTATGGCTACACCTTC. Translated: CASSEMIQDSFNYGYTF.